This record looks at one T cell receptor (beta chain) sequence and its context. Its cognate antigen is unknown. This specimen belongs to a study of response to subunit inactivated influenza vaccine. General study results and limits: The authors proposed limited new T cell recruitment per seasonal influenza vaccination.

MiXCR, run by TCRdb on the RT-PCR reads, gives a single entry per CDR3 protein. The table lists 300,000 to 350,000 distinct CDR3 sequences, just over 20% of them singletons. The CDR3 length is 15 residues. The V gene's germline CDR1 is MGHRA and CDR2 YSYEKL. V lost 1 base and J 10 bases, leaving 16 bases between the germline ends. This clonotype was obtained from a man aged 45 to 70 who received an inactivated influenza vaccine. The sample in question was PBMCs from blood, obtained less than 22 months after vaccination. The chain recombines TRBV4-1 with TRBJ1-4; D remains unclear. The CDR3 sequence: CASSQGTLLDGKLFF. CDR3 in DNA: TGCGCCAGCAGCCAAGGGACTCTCCTGGACGGAAAACTGTTTTTT.